This TCR beta chain was identified in a study of T cell repertoires in cytomegalovirus infection. Study-level findings and limits: Frequencies of public TCR beta families were cumulated, and this identified carriers of CMV plus the relevant HLA. HLA-C-restricted CMV clonotypes gave the most frequent clonotype in two of eight donors.

Using its own MiXCR run on the reads, TCRdb lists one record per CDR3 protein. The sample contains roughly 100,000 distinct CDR3 sequences, approximately 15% of which appear only once. After removal of 2 bases from V and 3 bases from J, the junction contained 16 bases not matched to a gene. The CDR3 loop spans 18 amino acids. From germline, CDR1 is DFQATT and CDR2 SNEGSKA (reference sequence). This clonotype was found a few times. The antigen is unknown. The receptor was isolated from a human donor in good health (CMV status not recorded). Some clones in this sample may be carry-over from other donors' samples. J is TRBJ2-5 and V is TRBV20-1; 9 bases are a match to TRBD2. Sequences were obtained from PBMCs. The CDR3 is CSARLPRGVASGEETQYF. CDR3 in DNA: TGCAGTGCTAGATTACCAAGAGGGGTCGCTAGCGGGGAAGAGACCCAGTACTTC.